This T cell receptor delta chain comes out of a study of Vδ1+ human thymocytes. The CDR3 sequence is 17 residues long. V shed 6 bases and J 2 bases; nucleotides not matched to a gene: 9. Germline CDR1 is TSWWSYY and CDR2 is QGS. Details on this clone: Its antigen is unidentified.

The template was reverse-transcribed extracted RNA. CDR3 amplicons came from multiplex PCR with pooled V-gene forward and constant-region reverse primers. TCRdb made new clone calls on the multiplex PCR reads using CATT. The profile covers more than 50,000 delta-chain clones, with about 15% appearing a single time and 0.5% taken by the ten largest. General observations from the study: Many TRG clonotypes were shared between donors; TRD repertoires were essentially private. Highly polyclonal TRG and TRD repertoires with Gaussian CDR3 length distributions appeared in thymus. Despite high sort purity, roughly 19% of thymic T cell receptor delta sequences were Vdelta2. Bulk repertoire data may be misinterpreted because of unexpected Vdelta2 sequences.

The chain recombines TRDV1 with TRDJ1, with 13 bases fitting TRDD3. The sequence was obtained from a boy in the first two years of life who had congenital heart surgery. Material for sequencing was Vdelta1+ gamma-delta thymocytes from the thymus. As to subset: FACS-sorted CD3+ TCRalphabeta- TCRVdelta1+ TCRVdelta2- thymocytes. The CDR3 DNA follows: TGTGCTCTTGGCCTTTCACTGGGGGATACGCGGACCGATAAACTCATCTTT. Protein: CALGLSLGDTRTDKLIF.